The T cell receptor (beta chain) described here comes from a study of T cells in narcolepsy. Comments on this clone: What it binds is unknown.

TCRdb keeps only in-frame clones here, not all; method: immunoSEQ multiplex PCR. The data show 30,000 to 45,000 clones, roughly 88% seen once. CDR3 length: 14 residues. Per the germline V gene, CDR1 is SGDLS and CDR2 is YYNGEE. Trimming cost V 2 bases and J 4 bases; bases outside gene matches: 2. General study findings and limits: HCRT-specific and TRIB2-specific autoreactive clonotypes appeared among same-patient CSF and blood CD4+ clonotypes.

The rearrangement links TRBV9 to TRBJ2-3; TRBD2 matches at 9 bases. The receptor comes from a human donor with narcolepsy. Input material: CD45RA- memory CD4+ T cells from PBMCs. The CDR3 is CASSVTSGPDTQYF. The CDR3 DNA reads TGTGCCAGCAGCGTGACTAGCGGTCCAGATACGCAGTATTTT.